This T cell receptor (beta chain) was recovered during a study of T cell responses to AZD1222 COVID-19 vaccine. Findings and limits, study-wide: Clonal diversity was possibly underestimated; the donors were predominantly white British and more often female.

Profiled with immunoSEQ multiplex PCR; TCRdb holds only in-frame clones, not every one. The repertoire has 100,000 to 120,000 clones, approximately 94% of them found once; the top ten carry 2.9%. With respect to this clone: The antigen remains unidentified.

Here the sequenced sample was peripheral blood, taken 28 days after the second AZD1222 dose. This TCR came from an adult who received the AZD1222 COVID-19 vaccine.

The chain's CDR3 is CASSPQGNSYNEQFF. For the CDR3, the DNA is TGTGCCAGCAGCCCACAGGGCAACTCCTACAATGAGCAGTTCTTC. The rearrangement joins TRBV9 to TRBJ2-1, with D perhaps matching TRBD1 (6 bases). Germline CDR1 and CDR2: SGDLS and YYNGEE. The CDR3 loop spans 15 amino acids. The V end lost 4 bases, the J end lost 0 bases, and 11 bases lay between the germline ends.